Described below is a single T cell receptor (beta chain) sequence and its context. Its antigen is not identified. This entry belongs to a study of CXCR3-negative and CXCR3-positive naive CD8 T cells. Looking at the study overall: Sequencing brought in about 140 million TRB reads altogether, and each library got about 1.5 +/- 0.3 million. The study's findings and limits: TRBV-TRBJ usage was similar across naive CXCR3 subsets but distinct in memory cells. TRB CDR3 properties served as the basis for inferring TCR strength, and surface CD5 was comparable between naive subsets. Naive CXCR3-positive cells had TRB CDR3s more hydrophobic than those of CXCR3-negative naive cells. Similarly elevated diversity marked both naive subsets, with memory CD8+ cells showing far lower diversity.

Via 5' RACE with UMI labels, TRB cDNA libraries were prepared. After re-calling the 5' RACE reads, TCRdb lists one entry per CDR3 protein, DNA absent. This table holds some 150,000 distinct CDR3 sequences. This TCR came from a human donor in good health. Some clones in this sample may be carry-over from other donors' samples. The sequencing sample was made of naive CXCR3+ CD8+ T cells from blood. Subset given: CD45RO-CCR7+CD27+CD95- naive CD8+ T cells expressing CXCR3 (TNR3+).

The CDR3 here is CASTGGGLYEQYF. The chain uses TRBV28 and TRBJ2-7; lacking DNA, the TRBD2 call made by TCRdb goes unchecked. The CDR3 is made up of 13 amino acids. Germline CDR1 is MDHEN and CDR2 is SYDVKM.